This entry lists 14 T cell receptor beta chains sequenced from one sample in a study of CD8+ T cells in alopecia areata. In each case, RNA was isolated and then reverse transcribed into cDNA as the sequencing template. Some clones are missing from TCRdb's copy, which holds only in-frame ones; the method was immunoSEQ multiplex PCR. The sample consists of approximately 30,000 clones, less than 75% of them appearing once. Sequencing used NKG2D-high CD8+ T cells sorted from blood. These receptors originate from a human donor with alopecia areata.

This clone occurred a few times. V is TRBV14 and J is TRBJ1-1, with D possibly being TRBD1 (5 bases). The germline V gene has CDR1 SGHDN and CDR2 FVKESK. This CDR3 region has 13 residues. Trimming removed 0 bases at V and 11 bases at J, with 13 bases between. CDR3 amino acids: CASSQDAGHWAFF. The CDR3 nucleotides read TGTGCCAGCAGCCAAGATGCCGGACATTGGGCTTTCTTT.

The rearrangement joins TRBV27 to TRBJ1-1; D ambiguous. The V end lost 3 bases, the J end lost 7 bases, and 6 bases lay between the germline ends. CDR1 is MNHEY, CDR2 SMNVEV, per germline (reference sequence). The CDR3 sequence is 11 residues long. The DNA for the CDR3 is TGTGCCAGCAGTTTCGTCGGTGAAGCTTTCTTT. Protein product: CASSFVGEAFF.

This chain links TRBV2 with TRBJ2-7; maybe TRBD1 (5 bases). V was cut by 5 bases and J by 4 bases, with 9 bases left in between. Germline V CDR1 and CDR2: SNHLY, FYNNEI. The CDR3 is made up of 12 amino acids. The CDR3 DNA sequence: TGTGCCAGCAGTCCGACAGCGTACGAGCAGTACTTC. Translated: CASSPTAYEQYF.

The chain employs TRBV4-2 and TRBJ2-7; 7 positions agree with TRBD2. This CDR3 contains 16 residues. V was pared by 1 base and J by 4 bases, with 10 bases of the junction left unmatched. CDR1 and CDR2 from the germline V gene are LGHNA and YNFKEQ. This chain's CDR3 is CASSQGMSGILYEQYF. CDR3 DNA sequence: TGTGCCAGCAGCCAAGGAATGAGCGGGATTCTTTACGAGCAGTACTTC.

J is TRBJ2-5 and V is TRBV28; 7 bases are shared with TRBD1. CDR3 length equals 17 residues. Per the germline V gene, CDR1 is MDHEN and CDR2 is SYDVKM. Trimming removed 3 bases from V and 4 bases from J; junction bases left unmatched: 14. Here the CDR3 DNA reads TGTGCCAGCAGTTTCAGAGTGGGGGACAGAGAGACAGAGACCCAGTACTTC. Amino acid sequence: CASSFRVGDRETETQYF.

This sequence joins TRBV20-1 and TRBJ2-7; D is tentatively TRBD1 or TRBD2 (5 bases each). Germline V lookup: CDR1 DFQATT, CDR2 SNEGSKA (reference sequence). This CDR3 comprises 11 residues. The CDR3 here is CSGAFTYEQYF. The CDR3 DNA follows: TGCAGCGGGGCATTCACCTACGAGCAGTACTTC.

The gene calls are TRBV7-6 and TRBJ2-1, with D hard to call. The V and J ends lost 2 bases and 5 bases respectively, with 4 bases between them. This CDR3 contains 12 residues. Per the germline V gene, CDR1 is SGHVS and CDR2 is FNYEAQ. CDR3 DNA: TGTGCCAGCAGCTTACCGAACAATGAGCAGTTCTTC. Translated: CASSLPNNEQFF. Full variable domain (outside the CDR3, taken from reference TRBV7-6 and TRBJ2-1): GAGVSQSPRYKVTKRGQDVALRCDPISGHVSLYWYRQALGQGPEFLTYFNYEAQQDKSGLPNDRFSAERPEGSISTLTIQRTEQRDSAMYRCASSLPNNEQFFGPGTRLTVL.

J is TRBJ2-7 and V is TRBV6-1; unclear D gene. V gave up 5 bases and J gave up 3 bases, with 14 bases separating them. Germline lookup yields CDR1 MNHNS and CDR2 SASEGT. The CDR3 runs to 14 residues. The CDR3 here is CASSPRPDRYEQYF. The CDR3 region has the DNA TGTGCCAGCAGTCCAAGACCGGACCGCTACGAGCAGTACTTC.

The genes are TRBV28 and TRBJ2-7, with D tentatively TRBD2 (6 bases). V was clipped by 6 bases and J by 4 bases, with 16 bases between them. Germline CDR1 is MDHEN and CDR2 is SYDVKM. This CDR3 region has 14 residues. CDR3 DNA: TGTGCCAGCAGCCTTCCGGGGGATATTTACGAGCAGTACTTC. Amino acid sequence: CASSLPGDIYEQYF.

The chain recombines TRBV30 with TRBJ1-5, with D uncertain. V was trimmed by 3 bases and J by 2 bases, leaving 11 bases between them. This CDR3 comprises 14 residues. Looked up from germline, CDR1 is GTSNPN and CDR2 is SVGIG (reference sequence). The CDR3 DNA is TGTGCCTGGAGCTACGGATGGGGCAATCAGCCCCAGCATTTT. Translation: CAWSYGWGNQPQHF.

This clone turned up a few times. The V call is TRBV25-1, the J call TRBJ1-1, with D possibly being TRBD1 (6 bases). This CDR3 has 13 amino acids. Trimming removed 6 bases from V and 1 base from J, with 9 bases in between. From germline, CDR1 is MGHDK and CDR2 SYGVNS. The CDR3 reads CASSGTTNTEAFF. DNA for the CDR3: TGTGCCAGCAGCGGGACAACGAACACTGAAGCTTTCTTT. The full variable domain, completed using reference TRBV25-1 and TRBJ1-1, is EADIYQTPRYLVIGTGKKITLECSQTMGHDKMYWYQQDPGMELHLIHYSYGVNSTEKGDLSSESTVSRIRTEHFPLTLESARPSHTSQYLCASSGTTNTEAFFGQGTRLTVV.

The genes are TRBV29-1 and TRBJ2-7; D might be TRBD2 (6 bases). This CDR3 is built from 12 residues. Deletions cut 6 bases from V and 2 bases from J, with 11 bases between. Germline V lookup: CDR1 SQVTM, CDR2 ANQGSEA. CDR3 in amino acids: CSVRDFTYEQYF. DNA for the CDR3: TGCAGCGTCCGGGACTTTACCTACGAGCAGTACTTC.

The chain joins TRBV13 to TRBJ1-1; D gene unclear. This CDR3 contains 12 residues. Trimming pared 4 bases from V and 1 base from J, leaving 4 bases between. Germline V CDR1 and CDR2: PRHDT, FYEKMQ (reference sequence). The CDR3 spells CASSSKNTEAFF. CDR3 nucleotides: TGTGCCAGCAGCTCAAAGAACACTGAAGCTTTCTTT.

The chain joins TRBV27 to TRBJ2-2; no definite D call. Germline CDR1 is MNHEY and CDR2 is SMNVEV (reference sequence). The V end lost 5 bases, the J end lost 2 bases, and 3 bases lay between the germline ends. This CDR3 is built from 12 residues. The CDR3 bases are TGTGCCAGCAGTCTTAACACCGGGGAGCTGTTTTTT. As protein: CASSLNTGELFF.